The 18 T cell receptor beta chains below come from one sample, sequenced in a study of response to subunit inactivated influenza vaccine (dated by TCRdb to the late 2010s). To prepare the library, RT-PCR was applied. TCRdb records Illumina HiSeq 2500 as the sequencer. TCRdb passed the public sequencing reads through fastp at Q25 and MiXCR, retaining productive beta sequences. Every CDR3 protein is listed once, alongside the most common genes and DNA of its rows. Counted in this sample were around 320,000 distinct CDR3 sequences; around 22% of them appeared once. In total, the top ten clones hold 10% to 13% of the sample. This material consisted of PBMCs from blood, taken 21 months after vaccination. Receptor source: a man between 50 and 69 years old who received an inactivated influenza vaccine. Donor details come from another sample of the same person, matched by shared clones.

This clonotype turned up a few times. The CDR3 DNA reads as TGTGCCAGCAGCATGGGGGGGGGCGTCAGGGGGGCTAACTATGGCTACACCTTC. It codes for CASSMGGGVRGANYGYTF. The rearrangement links TRBV6-1 to TRBJ1-2; 7 bases are a match to TRBD1. V was pared by 6 bases and J by 0 bases, with 16 bases of the junction left unmatched. This CDR3 region has 18 residues. Germline CDR1 and CDR2: MNHNS and SASEGT.

The gene calls are TRBV5-1 and TRBJ2-7, with D possibly being TRBD2 (6 bases). The CDR3 consists of 17 residues. The V end was cut by 3 bases, the J end by 4 bases, with 23 bases between. The germline V gene encodes CDR1 SGHRS and CDR2 YFSETQ. CDR3 nucleotide sequence: TGCGCCAGCAGCTCCACCTCAGAAGGAGGGGCAGGGTACGAGCAGTACTTC. This codes for CASSSTSEGGAGYEQYF.

V is TRBV2 and J is TRBJ1-5; 7 bases match TRBD1. CDR1 is SNHLY and CDR2 is FYNNEI in the germline V gene. The CDR3 is made up of 13 amino acids. The junction had 8 bases not matched to a gene; V was cut back by 8 bases and J by 7 bases. CDR3 bases: TGTGCCAGCGGTCGACAGGGTGGACAGCCCCAGCATTTT. Its protein product is CASGRQGGQPQHF.

The chain is built from TRBV15 and TRBJ2-1; D gene uncertain. This CDR3 region has 16 residues. V lost 0 bases, J lost 0 bases, and 9 bases lay in between. Germline-derived CDR1 and CDR2 are LNHNV and YYDKDF (reference sequence). CDR3 in DNA: TGTGCCACCAGCAGAGATTATCCTAGCTCCTACAATGAGCAGTTCTTC. Amino acids: CATSRDYPSSYNEQFF.

Ten or more counts support this clonotype. The chain recombines TRBV7-3 with TRBJ2-1; the D is unclear. Germline values: CDR1 SGHTA, CDR2 FQGTGA. Deletions cut 1 base from V and 7 bases from J, with 11 bases between. The CDR3 has 14 amino acids. CDR3 residues: CASSLNPRGNEQFF. CDR3 nucleotide sequence: TGTGCCAGCAGCTTAAATCCTCGTGGGAATGAGCAGTTCTTC. The full variable domain, its missing parts supplied by reference TRBV7-3 and TRBJ2-1, is GAGVSQTPSNKVTEKGKYVELRCDPISGHTALYWYRQSLGQGPEFLIYFQGTGAADDSGLPNDRFFAVRPEGSVSTLKIQRTERGDSAVYLCASSLNPRGNEQFFGPGTRLTVL.

The chain carries TRBV20-1 and TRBJ2-3; a possible D gene is TRBD2 (6 bases). The V gene's germline CDR1 is DFQATT and CDR2 SNEGSKA (reference sequence). V shed 5 bases and J shed 6 bases, with 15 bases lying between them. The CDR3 length is 13 residues. The chain's CDR3 is CSAARTNSDTQYF. The CDR3 DNA reads TGCAGTGCTGCTCGGACTAACTCGGATACGCAGTATTTT.

Ten or more counts support this clonotype. This chain links TRBV6-2 or TRBV6-3 with TRBJ1-5; D is ambiguous. The CDR3 spans 14 residues. CDR1 MNHEY and CDR2 SVGEGT come from the germline V gene. V was pared by 2 bases and J by 5 bases, with 10 bases between. Here the CDR3 DNA reads TGTGCCAGCAGTTACGTGGGGAACCATCAGCCCCAGCATTTT. Translating gives CASSYVGNHQPQHF.

This clonotype was observed a few times. This chain joins TRBV6-2 or TRBV6-3 and TRBJ2-1; 14 nucleotides align to TRBD2. The V segment lost 5 bases and the J segment 13 bases; nucleotides outside the gene matches: 13. The germline CDR1 and CDR2 sequences are MNHEY and SVGEGT. The CDR3 totals 16 residues. The CDR3 bases are TGTGCCAGCAGTGCCCCCCTGGGACTAGCGGGAGAGGAACAGTTCTTC. Amino acids: CASSAPLGLAGEEQFF.

The rearrangement links TRBV28 to TRBJ2-3; 12 bases fit TRBD1. Per the germline V gene, CDR1 is MDHEN and CDR2 is SYDVKM. V shed 6 bases, J shed 5 bases, and the junction held 6 bases outside the gene matches. CDR3 size: 15 residues. CDR3: CASRRGQGAGDTQYF. The CDR3, as DNA: TGTGCCAGCAGACGGGGACAGGGGGCTGGAGATACGCAGTATTTT.

This clonotype was observed a handful of times. The J gene is TRBJ1-4, the V gene TRBV12-3 or TRBV12-4; no firm D call. V gave up 2 bases and J gave up 7 bases, with 11 bases separating them. The CDR3 length is 14 residues. The CDR3 spells CASSLSLPGEKLFF. CDR3 in DNA: TGTGCCAGCAGTTTAAGTCTCCCCGGTGAAAAACTGTTTTTT.

Points on this clonotype: This sequence may be a read error, since a much larger clone differs from it by one base. V usage is TRBV7-9 and J usage is TRBJ2-5; D gene uncertain. Per germline, CDR1 SEHNR and CDR2 FQNEAQ (reference sequence). Deletions cut 7 bases from V and 2 bases from J, with 5 bases between. This CDR3 has 11 amino acids. In nucleotides, the CDR3 is TGTGCCAGCACCAGACAAGAGACCCAGTACTTC. Translated: CASTRQETQYF.

This clonotype came up many times. The chain couples TRBV5-5 to TRBJ1-6, with a weak D call TRBD1 (5 bases). Germline V gives CDR1 SGHKS, CDR2 YYEKEE (reference sequence). This CDR3 is built from 15 residues. V lost 4 bases and J 5 bases, leaving 13 bases between the germline ends. Here the CDR3 reads CASSPWGTNNSPLHF. The DNA for the CDR3 is TGTGCCAGCAGCCCCTGGGGGACCAATAATTCACCCCTCCACTTT.

This clonotype came up a few times. This chain uses TRBV2 with TRBJ1-5; TRBD1 might be the D (5 bases). The ends were cut back, 4 bases at V and 4 bases at J, with 14 bases in the middle. There are 15 residues in the CDR3. Per the germline V gene, CDR1 is SNHLY and CDR2 is FYNNEI. The CDR3, as DNA: TGTGCCAGCAGTGTGGGGCTCATTAGTAATCAGCCCCAGCATTTT. Translated, it gives CASSVGLISNQPQHF.

On this clonotype: A read error may explain this, as a much larger clone is one base away. V usage is TRBV6-1 and J usage is TRBJ1-2; TRBD1 is a possible D gene (5 bases). Germline lookup yields CDR1 MNHNS and CDR2 SASEGT. The length of the CDR3 is 15 residues. The CDR3 protein is CASRDRDALSYCYTF. Written as DNA, the CDR3 is TGTGCCAGCAGAGACCGGGACGCTCTCTCCTATTGCTACACCTTC.

This clonotype was observed at least ten times. V usage is TRBV12-3 or TRBV12-4 and J usage is TRBJ1-6; D call uncertain. CDR3 length equals 15 residues. V dropped 4 bases and J dropped 4 bases, with 11 bases sitting between them. CDR3 DNA sequence: TGTGCCAGCAGTTCCGGGAACCTATATAATTCACCCCTCCACTTT. Translation: CASSSGNLYNSPLHF.

The V call is TRBV9, the J call TRBJ1-6; D unresolved. The germline V gene encodes CDR1 SGDLS and CDR2 YYNGEE. The CDR3 is 15 residues long. The V end was cut by 0 bases, the J end by 7 bases, with 11 bases between. The CDR3 reads CASSVEAGVNSPLHF. CDR3 in DNA: TGTGCCAGCAGCGTAGAGGCGGGTGTAAATTCACCCCTCCACTTT.

This clonotype was seen more than once but under ten times. The gene calls are TRBV5-1 and TRBJ1-1, with D perhaps matching TRBD1 (5 bases). CDR1 is SGHRS, CDR2 YFSETQ, per germline. This CDR3 has 19 amino acids. Trimming pared 0 bases from V and 4 bases from J, leaving 25 bases between. Written as DNA, the CDR3 is TGCGCCAGCAGCTTGGTGGGGTCTGGACGGGGCCCTCGATCCACTGAAGCTTTCTTT. Translated, it gives CASSLVGSGRGPRSTEAFF. The variable domain in full, with the rest retrieved from reference TRBV5-1 and TRBJ1-1, is KAGVTQTPRYLIKTRGQQVTLSCSPISGHRSVSWYQQTPGQGLQFLFEYFSETQRNKGNFPGRFSGRQFSNSRSEMNVSTLELGDSALYLCASSLVGSGRGPRSTEAFFGQGTRLTVV.

This clonotype was picked up a small number of times. The CDR3 DNA is TGTGCCAGCAGTCGCCGGGACAGGGGGCGCCGCCTCCAAGAGACCCAGTACTTC. Translating it yields CASSRRDRGRRLQETQYF. The chain uses TRBV28 and TRBJ2-5; the match to TRBD1 covers 12 bases. The CDR3 has 18 residues. V was pared by 5 bases and J by 1 base, with 11 bases of the junction left unmatched. CDR1 is MDHEN and CDR2 is SYDVKM in the germline V gene.